One and the same sample provided the 20 T cell receptor beta chains below, sequenced in a study of human T cells and chemical hapten exposure (dated by TCRdb to the early 2020s). The library came from RACE. The reads were generated on a NextSeq 500. The public reads were run again by TCRdb, first through fastp at Q25 and then through MiXCR, and only productive beta chains were kept. Rows with one shared CDR3 protein collapse into an entry with the most common genes and DNA. Here the sample has 250,000 to 300,000 distinct CDR3 sequences; around 7.3% occur a single time. The top ten hold about 1.1% of the sample. This specimen's time point label, interpreted: pre-sensitization, week 0. Reading the label with the study, this specimen's treatment or condition is: therapeutic diphenylcyclopropenone sensitization with weekly scalp DPC. Sequenced material: whole blood, taken in connection with sensitization to the hapten diphenylcyclopropenone (DPC). Receptors were obtained from a man aged 18 to 29 with alopecia areata. Some clones in this sample may be carry-over from other donors' samples.

This clonotype occurred a few times. J is TRBJ2-7 and V is TRBV28; tentatively, D is TRBD1 or TRBD2 (6 bases each). Trimming removed 11 bases from V and 3 bases from J, with 14 bases in between. CDR1 and CDR2 (germline): MDHEN, SYDVKM. The CDR3 spans 12 residues. Written as DNA, the CDR3 is TGTGCCTGTAGGGGGGAAGTCTACGAGCAGTACTTC. Its translation: CACRGEVYEQYF. Supplemented by reference TRBV28 and TRBJ2-7, the full variable domain reads DVKVTQSSRYLVKRTGEKVFLECVQDMDHENMFWYRQDPGLGLRLIYFSYDVKMKEKGDIPEGYSVSREKKERFSLILESASTNQTSMYLCACRGEVYEQYFGPGTRLTVT.

This clonotype was observed at least ten times. The V call is TRBV9, the J call TRBJ1-5, with 9 bases fitting TRBD1. This CDR3 is 17 amino acids long. CDR1 is SGDLS, CDR2 YYNGEE, per germline. V gave up 4 bases and J gave up 5 bases; unmatched junction bases: 13. The CDR3 bases are TGTGCCAGCAGCTCCCGACAGGGGGAGAACCTTGATCAGCCCCAGCATTTT. Protein: CASSSRQGENLDQPQHF.

Many counts were recorded for this clonotype. This chain uses TRBV29-1 with TRBJ2-5; D unclear. The length of the CDR3 is 14 residues. Germline assignment: CDR1 SQVTM and CDR2 ANQGSEA. Trimming took 4 bases from V and 4 from J, leaving 16 bases between them. CDR3 protein: CSVGSGPGRETQYF. The CDR3 DNA sequence: TGCAGCGTTGGTTCTGGTCCGGGTCGAGAGACCCAGTACTTC.

The chain recombines TRBV4-1 with TRBJ1-4, with a possible D match to TRBD1 (6 bases). V lost 1 base and J lost 5, with 14 bases in between. There are 16 residues in the CDR3. Per the germline V gene, CDR1 is MGHRA and CDR2 is YSYEKL. Here the CDR3 reads CASSQGAGQRNEKLFF. The DNA of the CDR3 is TGCGCCAGCAGCCAAGGGGCCGGACAGAGAAATGAAAAACTGTTTTTT.

This clonotype has just a few counts. The J gene is TRBJ1-4, the V gene TRBV4-3; no reliable D call. Germline V CDR1 and CDR2: LGHNA, YSLEER. Trimming took off 0 bases at V and 0 bases at J, with 14 bases between the two ends. This CDR3 comprises 18 residues. The CDR3 sequence: CASSQDLPSHATNEKLFF. CDR3 sequence (DNA): TGCGCCAGCAGCCAAGATCTCCCGTCTCATGCAACTAATGAAAAACTGTTTTTT.

There are a few counts of this clonotype. The chain couples TRBV4-1 to TRBJ1-4, with 10 bases identical to TRBD1. The junction had 7 bases not matched to a gene; V was cut back by 4 bases and J by 8 bases. The CDR3 contains 15 residues. CDR1 and CDR2 from the germline V gene are MGHRA and YSYEKL. Written as DNA, the CDR3 is TGCGCCAGCAGCCCCTTGGGACAGGGGCGAGAAAAACTGTTTTTT. Translation gives CASSPLGQGREKLFF.

This clonotype appeared a few times. V and J are TRBV7-9 and TRBJ2-4; D tentatively reads TRBD1 or TRBD2 (5 bases each). Germline CDR1 reads SEHNR; CDR2 reads FQNEAQ (reference sequence). Trimming cost V 4 bases and J 6 bases, with 13 bases left between them. This CDR3 is built from 14 residues. This CDR3 reads CASSSPRDGNIQYF. CDR3 coding DNA: TGTGCCAGCAGCTCCCCCCGGGACGGAAACATTCAGTACTTC. The variable domain in full, with the rest retrieved from reference TRBV7-9 and TRBJ2-4, is DTGVSQNPRHKITKRGQNVTFRCDPISEHNRLYWYRQTLGQGPEFLTYFQNEAQLEKSRLLSDRFSAERPKGSFSTLEIQRTEQGDSAMYLCASSSPRDGNIQYFGAGTRLSVL.

There are many counts of this clonotype. The chain has TRBV11-2 and TRBJ2-1, with D unresolved. V was cut by 5 bases and J by 1 base, with 3 bases left in between. Germline CDR1 reads SGHAT; CDR2 reads FQNNGV. There are 12 residues in the CDR3. CDR3 amino acids: CASSESYNEQFF. CDR3 in DNA: TGTGCCAGCAGCGAATCCTACAATGAGCAGTTCTTC.

This chain uses TRBV7-8 with TRBJ1-4; D gene unclear. The CDR3 length is 12 residues. Germline V gene lookup returns CDR1 SGHVS and CDR2 FQNEAQ. Trimming left V 0 bases short and J 10 bases short, with 6 bases between. The CDR3 protein is CASSLAPGKLFF. The CDR3 bases are TGTGCCAGCAGCTTAGCTCCCGGAAAACTGTTTTTT.

This clonotype appeared a few times. The rearrangement joins TRBV12-3 or TRBV12-4 to TRBJ1-4; D is perhaps TRBD1 (5 bases). V was cut by 5 bases and J by 7 bases, with 14 bases left in between. This CDR3 has 14 amino acids. The CDR3 DNA reads as TGTGCCAGCAGTCCCTCACAGGAAGTTGAAAAACTGTTTTTT. It specifies CASSPSQEVEKLFF.

This clonotype was seen more than once but under ten times. V gene TRBV10-3 combines with J gene TRBJ1-6, with a tentative D call TRBD1 (5 bases). Germline V lookup: CDR1 ENHRY, CDR2 SYGVKD. V gave up 3 bases and J gave up 8 bases, with 14 bases separating them. The CDR3 loop spans 15 amino acids. The CDR3 coding sequence is TGTGCCATCAGTGAATCCGGGGACTCTGATTCACCCCTCCACTTT. It codes for CAISESGDSDSPLHF.

This clonotype came up many times. V gene TRBV28 combines with J gene TRBJ2-1, with D uncertain. This CDR3 contains 16 residues. Trimming took 6 bases from V and 0 from J, leaving 15 bases between them. Germline V lookup: CDR1 MDHEN, CDR2 SYDVKM. The CDR3 sequence: CASSSYWVSSYNEQFF. The CDR3, as DNA: TGTGCCAGCAGCTCGTACTGGGTGAGCTCCTACAATGAGCAGTTCTTC.

The chain carries TRBV18 and TRBJ2-7; D gene uncertain. Deletions cut 5 bases from V and 7 bases from J, with 12 bases between. The germline V gene encodes CDR1 KGHSH and CDR2 LQKENI. The CDR3 totals 12 residues. Here the CDR3 reads CASSGTALEQYV. The CDR3 DNA is TGTGCCAGCTCAGGCACGGCCCTGGAGCAGTACGTC.

The V and J genes are TRBV4-2 and TRBJ2-1, with a weak D call TRBD2 (5 bases). With 3 bases removed from V and 8 bases from J, the gap between germline ends came to 14 bases. CDR3 length equals 14 residues. Germline CDR1 and CDR2: LGHNA and YNFKEQ. The CDR3 sequence: CASSQVIGRDEQFF. As DNA, the CDR3 is TGTGCCAGCAGCCAGGTTATAGGGCGGGATGAGCAGTTCTTC.

This clonotype appeared many times. The CDR3 loop reads CASRTGGRDSPLHF. The CDR3 DNA follows: TGTGCCAGCAGGACAGGGGGCCGAGATTCACCCCTCCACTTT. V gene TRBV6-1 combines with J gene TRBJ1-6; TRBD1 aligns across 10 bases. The germline gives CDR1 MNHNS, CDR2 SASEGT. This CDR3 has 14 amino acids. The V and J ends lost 6 bases and 8 bases, in that order; junction bases with no gene match: 4.

The chain couples TRBV18 to TRBJ1-1; possible D gene TRBD1, 5 bases. V was shortened by 3 bases and J by 2 bases, with 10 bases between the two germline ends. In germline, CDR1 is KGHSH, CDR2 LQKENI. The CDR3 is 14 amino acids. The CDR3 sequence: CASSPQGSNTEAFF. In DNA form, the CDR3 reads TGTGCCAGCTCACCTCAGGGATCAAACACTGAAGCTTTCTTT.

This clonotype was picked up a small number of times. The chain is built from TRBV7-9 and TRBJ1-2; no definite D call. Trimming pared 5 bases from V and 2 bases from J, leaving 12 bases between. This CDR3 comprises 14 residues. In germline, CDR1 is SEHNR, CDR2 FQNEAQ (reference sequence). The CDR3 DNA is TGTGCCAGCAGCCCCGGACGGGGAAACTATGGCTACACCTTC. Residues: CASSPGRGNYGYTF.

This clonotype was observed many times. The chain has TRBV5-1 and TRBJ1-4; 7 nucleotides line up with TRBD1. V shed 3 bases and J 0 bases; nucleotides not matched to a gene: 8. Germline CDR1 is SGHRS and CDR2 is YFSETQ. This CDR3 comprises 17 residues. CDR3 loop: CASSWVPGGATNEKLFF. In DNA form, the CDR3 reads TGCGCCAGCAGCTGGGTCCCAGGGGGAGCAACTAATGAAAAACTGTTTTTT.

The V gene is TRBV2, the J gene TRBJ1-6; D is ambiguous. The length of the CDR3 is 15 residues. The V gene's germline CDR1 is SNHLY and CDR2 FYNNEI. Trimming pared 6 bases from V and 5 bases from J, leaving 14 bases between. CDR3 sequence reads: CASSPDRPNNSPLHF. CDR3 DNA: TGTGCCAGCAGCCCGGACCGCCCTAATAATTCACCCCTCCACTTT.

The table lists this clonotype with many counts. The chain joins TRBV6-5 to TRBJ1-5; D unclear. The V gene's germline CDR1 is MNHEY and CDR2 SVGAGI. This CDR3 region has 15 residues. The ends were cut back, 5 bases at V and 1 base at J, with 12 bases in the middle. Here the CDR3 reads CASSPWTGSNQPQHF. The CDR3 nucleotides read TGTGCCAGCAGTCCCTGGACCGGGAGCAATCAGCCCCAGCATTTT.